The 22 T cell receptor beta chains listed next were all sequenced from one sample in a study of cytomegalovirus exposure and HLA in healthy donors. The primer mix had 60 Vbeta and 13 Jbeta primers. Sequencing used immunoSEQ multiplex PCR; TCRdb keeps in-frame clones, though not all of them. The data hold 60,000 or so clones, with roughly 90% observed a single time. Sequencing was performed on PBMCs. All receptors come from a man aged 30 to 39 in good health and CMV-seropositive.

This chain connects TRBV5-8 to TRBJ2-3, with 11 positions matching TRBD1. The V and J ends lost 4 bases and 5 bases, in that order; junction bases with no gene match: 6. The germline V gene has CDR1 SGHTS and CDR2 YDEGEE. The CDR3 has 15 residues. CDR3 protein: CASSTGTGGQDTQYF. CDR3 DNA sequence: TGTGCCAGCAGCACCGGGACAGGGGGACAAGATACGCAGTATTTT.

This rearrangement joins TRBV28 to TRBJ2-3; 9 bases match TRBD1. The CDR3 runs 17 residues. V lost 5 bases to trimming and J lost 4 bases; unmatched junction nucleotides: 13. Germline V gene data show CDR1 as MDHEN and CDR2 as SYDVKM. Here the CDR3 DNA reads TGTGCCAGCAGTGGCCTCGGACAGGGGTCTTTCCCAGATACGCAGTATTTT. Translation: CASSGLGQGSFPDTQYF. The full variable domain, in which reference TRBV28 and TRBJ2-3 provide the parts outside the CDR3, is DVKVTQSSRYLVKRTGEKVFLECVQDMDHENMFWYRQDPGLGLRLIYFSYDVKMKEKGDIPEGYSVSREKKERFSLILESASTNQTSMYLCASSGLGQGSFPDTQYFGPGTRLTVL.

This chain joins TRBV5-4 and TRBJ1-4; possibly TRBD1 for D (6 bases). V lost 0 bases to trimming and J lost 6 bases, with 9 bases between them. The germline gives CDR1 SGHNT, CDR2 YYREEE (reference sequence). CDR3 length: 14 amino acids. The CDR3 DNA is TGTGCCAGCAGCTTGGGACAGGTGGATGAAAAACTGTTTTTT. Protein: CASSLGQVDEKLFF.

CDR3 DNA sequence: TGTGCCAGCAGTTGGGGACAGGGGGACTATGGCTACACCTTC. This encodes CASSWGQGDYGYTF. V is TRBV28 and J is TRBJ1-2, with 11 bases matching TRBD1. CDR3 length: 14 amino acids. Germline V gives CDR1 MDHEN, CDR2 SYDVKM. V lost 4 bases to trimming and J lost 3 bases; unmatched junction nucleotides: 1.

CDR3 nucleotide sequence: TGTGCCAGCAGCTTAGTTTTGGCGGGGGTGCAGTTCTTC. Protein sequence: CASSLVLAGVQFF. V is TRBV11-2 and J is TRBJ2-1; 7 bases agree with TRBD2. Germline V gene data show CDR1 as SGHAT and CDR2 as FQNNGV. The V segment lost 1 base and the J segment 12 bases; nucleotides outside the gene matches: 6. This CDR3 is built from 13 residues.

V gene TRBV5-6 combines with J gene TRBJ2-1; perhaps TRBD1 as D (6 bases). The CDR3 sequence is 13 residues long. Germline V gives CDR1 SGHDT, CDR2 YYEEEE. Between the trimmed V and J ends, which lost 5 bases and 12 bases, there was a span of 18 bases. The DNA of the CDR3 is TGTGCCAGCAGGCGTCGACAGGACATTGGGCAGTTCTTC. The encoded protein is CASRRRQDIGQFF.

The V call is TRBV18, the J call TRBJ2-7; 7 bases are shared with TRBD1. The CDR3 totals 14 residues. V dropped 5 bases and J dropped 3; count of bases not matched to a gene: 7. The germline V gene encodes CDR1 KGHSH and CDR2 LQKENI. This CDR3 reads CASSTDRLNYEQYF. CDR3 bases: TGTGCCAGCTCAACGGACAGGCTAAACTACGAGCAGTACTTC.

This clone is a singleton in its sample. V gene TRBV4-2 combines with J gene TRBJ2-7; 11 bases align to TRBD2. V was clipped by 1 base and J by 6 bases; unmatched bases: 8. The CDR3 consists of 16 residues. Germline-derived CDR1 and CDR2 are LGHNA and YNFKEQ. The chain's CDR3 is CASSQVGSGRVGEQYF. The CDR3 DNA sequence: TGTGCCAGCAGCCAAGTAGGTAGCGGGAGGGTCGGCGAGCAGTACTTC.

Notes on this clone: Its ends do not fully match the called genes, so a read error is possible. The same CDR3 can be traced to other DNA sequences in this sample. CDR3 in DNA: TGCGCCAGCAGCTTGGGGGGGCGCGGAGAGACCCAGTACTTC. This encodes CASSLGGRGETQYF. V is TRBV5-8 and J is TRBJ2-5, with TRBD2 as a possible D gene (7 bases). The CDR3 totals 14 residues. Germline loops: CDR1 SGHTS, CDR2 YDEGEE.

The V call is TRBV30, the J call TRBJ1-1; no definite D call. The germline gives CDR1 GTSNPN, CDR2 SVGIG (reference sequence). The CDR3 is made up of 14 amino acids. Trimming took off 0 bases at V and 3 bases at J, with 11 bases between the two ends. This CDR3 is CAWSVREGYTEAFF. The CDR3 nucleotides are TGTGCCTGGAGTGTACGGGAGGGCTACACTGAAGCTTTCTTT. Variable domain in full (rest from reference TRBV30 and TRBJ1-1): SQTIHQWPATLVQPVGSPLSLECTVEGTSNPNLYWYRQAAGRGLQLLFYSVGIGQISSEVPQNLSASRPQDRQFILSSKKLLLSDSGFYLCAWSVREGYTEAFFGQGTRLTVV.

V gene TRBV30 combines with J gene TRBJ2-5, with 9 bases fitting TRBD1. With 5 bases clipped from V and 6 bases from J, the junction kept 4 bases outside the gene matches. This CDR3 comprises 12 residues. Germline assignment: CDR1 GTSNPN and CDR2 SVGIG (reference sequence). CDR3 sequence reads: CAWGQGSKTQYF. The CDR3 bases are TGTGCCTGGGGACAGGGGAGTAAGACCCAGTACTTC.

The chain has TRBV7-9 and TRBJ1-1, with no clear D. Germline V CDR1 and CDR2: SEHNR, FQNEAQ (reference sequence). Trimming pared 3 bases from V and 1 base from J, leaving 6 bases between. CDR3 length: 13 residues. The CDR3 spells CASSFSGNTEAFF. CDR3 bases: TGTGCCAGCAGCTTCTCGGGGAACACTGAAGCTTTCTTT.

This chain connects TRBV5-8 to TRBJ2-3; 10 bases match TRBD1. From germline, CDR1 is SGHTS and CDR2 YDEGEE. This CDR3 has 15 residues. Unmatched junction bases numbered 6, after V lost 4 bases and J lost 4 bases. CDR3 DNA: TGTGCCAGCAGCGCAGGACAGGGGGTAGCAGATACGCAGTATTTT. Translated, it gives CASSAGQGVADTQYF.

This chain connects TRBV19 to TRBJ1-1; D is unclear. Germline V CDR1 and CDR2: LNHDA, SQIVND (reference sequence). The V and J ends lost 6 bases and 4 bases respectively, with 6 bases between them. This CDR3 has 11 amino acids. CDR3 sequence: CASRRSTEAFF. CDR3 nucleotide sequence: TGTGCCAGTAGACGGAGCACTGAAGCTTTCTTT.

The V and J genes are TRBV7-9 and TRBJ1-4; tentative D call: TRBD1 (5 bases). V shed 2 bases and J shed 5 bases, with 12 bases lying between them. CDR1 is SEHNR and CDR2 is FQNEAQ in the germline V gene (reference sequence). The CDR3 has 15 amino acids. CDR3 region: CASSLTGSENEKLFF. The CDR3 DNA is TGTGCCAGCAGCTTAACAGGTTCTGAAAATGAAAAACTGTTTTTT.

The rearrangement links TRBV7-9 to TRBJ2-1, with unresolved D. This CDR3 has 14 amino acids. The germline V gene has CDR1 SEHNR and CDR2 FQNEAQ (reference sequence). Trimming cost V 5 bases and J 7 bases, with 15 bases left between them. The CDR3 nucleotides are TGTGCCAGCAGCCTTAGGCGAGACTCGAATGAGCAGTTCTTC. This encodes CASSLRRDSNEQFF. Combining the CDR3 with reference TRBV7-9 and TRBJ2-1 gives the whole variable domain DTGVSQNPRHKITKRGQNVTFRCDPISEHNRLYWYRQTLGQGPEFLTYFQNEAQLEKSRLLSDRFSAERPKGSFSTLEIQRTEQGDSAMYLCASSLRRDSNEQFFGPGTRLTVL.

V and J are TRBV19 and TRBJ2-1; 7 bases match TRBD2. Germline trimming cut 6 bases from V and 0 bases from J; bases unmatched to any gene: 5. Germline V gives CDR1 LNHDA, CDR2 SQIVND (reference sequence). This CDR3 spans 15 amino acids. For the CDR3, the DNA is TGTGCCAGTAGAGCTAGCGGCAGCTCCTACAATGAGCAGTTCTTC. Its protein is CASRASGSSYNEQFF. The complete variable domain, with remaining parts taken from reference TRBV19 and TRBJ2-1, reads DGGITQSPKYLFRKEGQNVTLSCEQNLNHDAMYWYRQDPGQGLRLIYYSQIVNDFQKGDIAEGYSVSREKKESFPLTVTSAQKNPTAFYLCASRASGSSYNEQFFGPGTRLTVL.

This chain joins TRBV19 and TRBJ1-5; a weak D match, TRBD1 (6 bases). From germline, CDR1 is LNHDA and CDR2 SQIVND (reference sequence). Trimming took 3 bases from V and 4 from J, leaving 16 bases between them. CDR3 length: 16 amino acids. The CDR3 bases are TGTGCCAGTAGTATCTTACCGGGACAATTAAATCAGCCCCAGCATTTT. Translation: CASSILPGQLNQPQHF.

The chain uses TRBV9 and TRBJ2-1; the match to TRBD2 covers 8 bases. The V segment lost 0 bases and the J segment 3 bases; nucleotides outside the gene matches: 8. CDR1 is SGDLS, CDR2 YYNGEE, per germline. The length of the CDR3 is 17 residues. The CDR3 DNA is TGTGCCAGCAGCGTAGGTCTTGGGACTAGGAACTACAATGAGCAGTTCTTC. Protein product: CASSVGLGTRNYNEQFF.

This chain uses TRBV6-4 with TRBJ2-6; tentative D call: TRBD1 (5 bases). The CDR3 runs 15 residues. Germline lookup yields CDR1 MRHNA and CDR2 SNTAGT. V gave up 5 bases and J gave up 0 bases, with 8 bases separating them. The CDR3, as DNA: TGTGCCAGCAGTTCGGACAACTCTGGGGCCAACGTCCTGACTTTC. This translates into CASSSDNSGANVLTF.

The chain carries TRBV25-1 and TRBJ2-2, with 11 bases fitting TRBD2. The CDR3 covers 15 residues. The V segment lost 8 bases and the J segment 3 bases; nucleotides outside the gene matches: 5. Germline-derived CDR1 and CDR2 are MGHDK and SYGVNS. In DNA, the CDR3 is TGTGCCAGCCAGATAGCGGGAGGGGACACCGGGGAGCTGTTTTTT. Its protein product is CASQIAGGDTGELFF.

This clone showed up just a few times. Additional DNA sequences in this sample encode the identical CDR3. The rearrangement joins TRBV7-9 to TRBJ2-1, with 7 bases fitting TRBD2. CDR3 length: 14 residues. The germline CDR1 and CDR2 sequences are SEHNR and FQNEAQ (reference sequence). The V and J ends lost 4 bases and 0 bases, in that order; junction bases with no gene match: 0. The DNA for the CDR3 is TGTGCCAGCAGCTCTAGCGGCTCCTACAATGAGCAGTTCTTC. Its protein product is CASSSSGSYNEQFF.